These T cell receptor beta chains were read from a single sample in a study of cytomegalovirus exposure and HLA in healthy donors. Measured with immunoSEQ multiplex PCR; TCRdb has only the in-frame clones, and not every one. The sample lists around 78,000 clones, approximately 77% occurring once. Sequenced input: PBMCs. The receptors stem from a woman aged 40 to 50 in good health and CMV-seropositive. Each CDR3 is given with its conserved first and last residue. Each record gives: D gene, clone size, V gene, J gene, CDR3 DNA, CDR3 protein. A D gene is named only where the DNA matches it firmly. Clone size, where shown, is once, few, many, or a class for clones that have expanded.

D: -; size: -; V: TRBV19; J: TRBJ1-5; DNA: TGTGCCAGTAGTACTTCAGGGCTCTCCAGCCAGCCCCAGCATTTT; CDR3: CASSTSGLSSQPQHF
D: TRBD1; size: -; V: TRBV7-2; J: TRBJ2-5; DNA: TGTGCCAGCAGCCTTGACAGGGAGCAGACCCAGTACTTC; CDR3: CASSLDREQTQYF
D: -; size: many; V: TRBV7-2; J: TRBJ2-7; DNA: TGTGCCAGCAGCCCGTGGACAAGCTCCTACGAGCAGTACTTC; CDR3: CASSPWTSSYEQYF
D: TRBD2; size: few; V: TRBV6-5; J: TRBJ2-7; DNA: TGTGCCAGCAGTAAAGGGACTAGCTACGAGCAGTACTTC; CDR3: CASSKGTSYEQYF
D: TRBD1; size: -; V: TRBV12-5; J: TRBJ2-7; DNA: TGTGCTAGTGGTTCGGACAGGCAGATATTATTCTACGAGCAGTACTTC; CDR3: CASGSDRQILFYEQYF
D: TRBD2; size: -; V: TRBV5-4; J: TRBJ2-3; DNA: TGTGCCAGCAGCTTAGCGGGGCCGGTCACAGATACGCAGTATTTT; CDR3: CASSLAGPVTDTQYF
D: -; size: -; V: TRBV4-1; J: TRBJ1-5; DNA: TGCGCCAGCAGCCCAAGACAGGACGCCAATCAGCCCCAGCATTTT; CDR3: CASSPRQDANQPQHF
D: -; size: -; V: TRBV11-2; J: TRBJ2-5; DNA: TGTGCCAGCAGCACTGTCAGGGAGACCCAGTACTTC; CDR3: CASSTVRETQYF
D: TRBD1; size: -; V: TRBV28; J: TRBJ1-2; DNA: TGTGCCAGCAGGGACACAGGGGGTTCTGGCTACACCTTC; CDR3: CASRDTGGSGYTF
D: TRBD1; size: -; V: TRBV9; J: TRBJ1-2; DNA: TGTGCCAGCAGCGTAACCACAGGGGGAGGATATGGCTACACCTTC; CDR3: CASSVTTGGGYGYTF
D: -; size: few; V: TRBV19; J: TRBJ1-1; DNA: TGTGCCAGTAGTATAGATCGGAGGGGAACTGAAGCTTTCTTT; CDR3: CASSIDRRGTEAFF
D: TRBD1; size: few; V: TRBV28; J: TRBJ1-5; DNA: TGTGCCAGCAGTTATAGGGGGCGTCAGCCCCAGCATTTT; CDR3: CASSYRGRQPQHF
D: TRBD2; size: once; V: TRBV27; J: TRBJ2-1; DNA: TGTGCCAGCAGTTTACAACAGACTAGCTTTGAGCAGTTCTTC; CDR3: CASSLQQTSFEQFF
D: TRBD1; size: -; V: TRBV5-1; J: TRBJ1-4; DNA: TGCGCCAGCAAAGGACAGGATAATGAAAAACTGTTTTTT; CDR3: CASKGQDNEKLFF
D: TRBD2; size: -; V: TRBV5-1; J: TRBJ2-3; DNA: TGCGCCAGCAGCAGGGCGGGAGGACCGATCACAGATACGCAGTATTTT; CDR3: CASSRAGGPITDTQYF